This T cell receptor (beta chain) was recorded in a study of cytomegalovirus exposure and HLA in healthy donors. Whole-study results and caveats: Most CMV-associated TCR beta chains were later found to appear HLA-restricted. Cytomegalovirus association was listed for around 170 TCR beta chains. When analyzed later, the rates of TCR association showed variation by HLA locus, with DRB1 the most and HLA-C the fewest. Most TCR sequences showed up rarely, but some public TCRs showed up in many donors.

In this sample, this clone turned up a few times. Antigen unknown. The PCR had 60 Vbeta and 13 Jbeta primers. Profiling relied on immunoSEQ multiplex PCR, and the TCRdb table lists in-frame clones only, not all of them. The table lists 110,000 to 150,000 clones, approximately 84% of them singletons. Sequenced input: PBMCs. The clonotype was recovered from a woman between 40 and 50 years old in good health and CMV-seronegative.

The CDR3 nucleotides are TGTGCCAGCAGCCGCCGAGGACAGCGAGATTTTTTCTCTGGAAACACCATATATTTT. It translates to CASSRRGQRDFFSGNTIYF. This chain links TRBV5-4 with TRBJ1-3, with D perhaps TRBD1 (6 bases). This CDR3 has 19 residues. The germline gives CDR1 SGHNT, CDR2 YYREEE (reference sequence). V lost 4 bases to trimming and J lost 0 bases, with 23 bases between them.